The 8 T cell receptor beta chains listed next were all sequenced from one sample in a study of PD-1 blockade in classical Hodgkin lymphoma. Relapses following autologous stem cell transplantation were seen in all patients, with brentuximab vedotin exposure varying. Repertoires were generated with immunoSEQ multiplex PCR, while TCRdb's copy carries only in-frame clones and drops some. This sample carries 90,000 to 95,000 clones, nearly 90% of them seen once, and the ten largest clones take roughly 10%. The sample here was peripheral blood mononuclear cells (PBMCs), taken before the second cycle of nivolumab. These receptors came from a human donor with classical Hodgkin lymphoma.

The chain employs TRBV28 and TRBJ2-5; no clear D gene. V was pared by 2 bases and J by 3 bases, with 10 bases between. CDR1 and CDR2 (germline): MDHEN, SYDVKM. This CDR3 has 14 residues. The CDR3 sequence is CASSLVGGKETQYF. In nucleotides, the CDR3 is TGTGCCAGCAGTTTAGTCGGCGGTAAAGAGACCCAGTACTTC.

The V call is TRBV14, the J call TRBJ2-5; D remains ambiguous. Deletions cut 3 bases from V and 5 bases from J, with 16 bases between. CDR3 length: 15 residues. The germline CDR1 and CDR2 sequences are SGHDN and FVKESK. CDR3 protein: CASSHVKHSRETQYF. CDR3 DNA: TGTGCCAGCAGCCACGTAAAGCACTCTAGGGAGACCCAGTACTTC. The entire variable domain, with the rest obtained from reference TRBV14 and TRBJ2-5, is as follows: EAGVTQFPSHSVIEKGQTVTLRCDPISGHDNLYWYRRVMGKEIKFLLHFVKESKQDESGMPNNRFLAERTGGTYSTLKVQPAELEDSGVYFCASSHVKHSRETQYFGPGTRLLVL.

The gene calls are TRBV7-6 and TRBJ2-3; no definite D call. Germline V gene sequence: CDR1 SGHVS, CDR2 FNYEAQ. The CDR3 totals 15 residues. V gave up 0 bases and J gave up 2 bases, with 9 bases separating them. The CDR3 sequence: CASSLAFGVTDTQYF. CDR3 DNA: TGTGCCAGCAGCTTAGCATTTGGAGTCACAGATACGCAGTATTTT.

This chain connects TRBV27 to TRBJ2-2; D remains unclear. V was shortened by 6 bases and J by 1 base, with 9 bases between the two germline ends. CDR3 length: 14 residues. Germline V gene data show CDR1 as MNHEY and CDR2 as SMNVEV (reference sequence). The CDR3 loop reads CASRAGLNTGELFF. CDR3 nucleotide sequence: TGTGCCAGCAGGGCCGGGCTGAACACCGGGGAGCTGTTTTTT.

The V and J genes are TRBV28 and TRBJ2-5; the D gene is possibly TRBD2 (5 bases). Between the trimmed V and J ends, which lost 2 bases and 4 bases, there was a span of 17 bases. The V gene's germline CDR1 is MDHEN and CDR2 SYDVKM. CDR3 length: 16 residues. CDR3 in amino acids: CASSLDAFGLRETQYF. The CDR3 bases are TGTGCCAGCAGTTTAGACGCCTTTGGACTTAGAGAGACCCAGTACTTC.

The sample holds one count of this clone. The chain carries TRBV5-1 and TRBJ2-7; possibly TRBD1 or TRBD2 for D (5 bases each). The CDR3 runs 13 residues. In germline, CDR1 is SGHRS, CDR2 YFSETQ. V was trimmed by 0 bases and J by 9 bases, leaving 13 bases between them. The CDR3: CASSLGGAFGQYF. CDR3 DNA: TGCGCCAGCAGCTTGGGAGGGGCTTTTGGGCAGTACTTC.

The chain carries TRBV19 and TRBJ2-7, with D perhaps assigned TRBD1 or TRBD2 (5 bases each). Germline values: CDR1 LNHDA, CDR2 SQIVND (reference sequence). The CDR3 is 15 amino acids. Trimming took off 5 bases at V and 3 bases at J, with 17 bases between the two ends. CDR3 sequence (DNA): TGTGCCAGTAGTGCCGGGGCTGATGGCTACTACGAGCAGTACTTC. Translated: CASSAGADGYYEQYF. Drawing the rest from reference TRBV19 and TRBJ2-7, the complete variable domain is DGGITQSPKYLFRKEGQNVTLSCEQNLNHDAMYWYRQDPGQGLRLIYYSQIVNDFQKGDIAEGYSVSREKKESFPLTVTSAQKNPTAFYLCASSAGADGYYEQYFGPGTRLTVT.

The chain is built from TRBV2 and TRBJ2-2; D perhaps matches TRBD1 (6 bases). Germline assignment: CDR1 SNHLY and CDR2 FYNNEI. This CDR3 spans 15 amino acids. V was clipped by 6 bases and J by 4 bases, with 15 bases between them. The CDR3 here is CASSAQGLGTGELFF. The DNA for the CDR3 is TGTGCCAGCAGCGCACAGGGATTAGGCACCGGGGAGCTGTTTTTT.